The source of this T cell receptor (beta chain) is a study of cytomegalovirus exposure and HLA in healthy donors (dated by TCRdb to the late 2010s). Context from the whole study: In an earlier analysis of approximately 640 of the donors, 276 Gb of sequence data and approximately 120 million unique TCR beta sequences from about 190 million T cells were reported. An early release covering some 640 HLA-typed donors comprised approximately 300 gigabases of sequencing data and roughly 86 million unique TCR sequences. The genetic ancestry cluster associated with self-reported Caucasian donors included 81% of the approximately 430 genotyped donors. The study was designed to test whether signatures of past pathogen exposure could be identified by cataloging public T cell receptors. The T cell repertoires of about 700 subjects were profiled by immunosequencing and related to cytomegalovirus serostatus. In addition to the first cohort of 666 subjects, a separate validation cohort of 130 or so different subjects was used. To predict cytomegalovirus infection status, the study combined high-throughput TCR immunosequencing, statistical association of individual TCRs with disease status, and machine learning. In a later analysis, previously published TCR beta repertoires from 666 donors were re-analyzed and high-resolution HLA genotyping was added so that TCR occurrence patterns could be studied. Rather than using new phenotypic data, the later analysis identified candidate immune exposures from TCR beta sequences and from how often those sequences occurred across donors. An earlier analysis of fewer than 750 of the donors used high-throughput TCR beta sequencing to judge whether each TCR beta V gene segment behaved as functional or pseudogenic. Donor age, sex, ethnicity and CMV serostatus were collected together with the repertoire data. A later genetic analysis took genome-wide SNP genotypes for about three fifths of the 666 donors and used that subset as a discovery cohort. Every discovery cohort repertoire had been produced on one sequencing platform. Class I and class II HLA loci were covered by the typing at four-digit resolution. The number of donors typed differed by locus, with roughly 629-640 for A, B, C, DRB1 and DQB1, around 500 for DQA1, approximately 580 for DPA1, and 450 to 480 for DPB1. A handful of DR-DQ haplotypes were handled as single units for association and clustering because linkage in the cohort was strong. On average, around 240,000 unique TCR beta nucleotide sequences were sequenced per donor among roughly 430 genotyped donors of the cohort, with roughly a sixth of those sequences being non-productive.

This clone has a handful of counts. No cognate antigen has been identified for it. No base qualities exist here, and no much larger clone lies one base off it. The cohort consisted of hundreds of healthy bone marrow donors. At the time of sampling, every cohort member was nominally healthy, though immune exposures that went unrecorded were likely present. The donor was CMV seropositive and belonged to the group of 250 to 300 seropositive cohort members. Every donor gave a peripheral blood sample, and the peripheral blood mononuclear cells from that sample were used for TCR beta sequencing. Genomic DNA was extracted from the blood cell samples with the Qiagen DNeasy Blood Extraction Kit. Libraries were constructed by the immunoSEQ multiplex PCR assay. A mixture of 60 forward primers for TCR Vbeta segments and 13 reverse primers for TCR Jbeta segments was used in the multiplex PCR. Amplification of the CDR3 region of rearranged TCR beta genes was performed with a multiplex PCR assay on genomic DNA. The amplified TCR beta libraries were sequenced on the Illumina HiSeq System as 87-base-pair reads. Per the original workflow: In a later analysis, approximately 74 million unique TCR beta chains were counted across the 500 to 850 repertoires, and roughly 11 million of these chains were shared by at least two donors. A nearest-neighbor algorithm error-corrected the raw reads and collapsed the reads into unique sequences, merging closely related sequences to remove PCR and sequencing errors. Alignment of CDR3 sequences to IMGT reference sequences was used to assign V, D and J gene segments. Each retained sequence needed at least a six-nucleotide match to both a V gene segment and a J gene segment. A rearrangement was called productive if the CDR3 had no stop codons and remained in frame with V and J, and every other rearrangement was called non-productive. CDR3 was defined according to IMGT convention as the region running from the second conserved V-encoded cysteine to the conserved J-encoded phenylalanine. The earlier analysis of about 590 of the donors excluded sequences that lacked an unambiguous match to a single V gene segment. In an earlier analysis of about 590 of the donors, a V segment was called functional when productive rearrangements were above 56.7%, and segregating when the standard deviation between donors exceeded 5%. To diagnose cytomegalovirus status from the catalog of TCR beta chain sequences, a statistical classification framework was built. A later analysis assigned V and J genes by comparing TCR nucleotide sequences with IMGT/GENE-DB human TR gene sequences. In a later analysis, CDR3 sequences and most-parsimonious VDJ recombination scenarios were assigned using the TCRdist pipeline. In a later analysis, every TCR beta chain was defined by the combination of its CDR3 amino acid sequence and its V-gene family, and reads without a unique V-gene family were dropped. As a way to deal with suspected cross-contamination and a sequencing artifact, a later analysis dropped more than 500 nucleotide sequences that were highly shared and had low generation probability. In a later analysis, a clonal expansion index for each public chain was calculated from normalized within-repertoire ranks of inferred template counts. A later analysis computed generation probabilities with a VDJ recombination model fitted to out-of-frame rearrangements, and checked the results against IGoR. A later analysis scored TCR-TCR, TCR-HLA and TCR-CMV co-occurrence with hypergeometric tests, applying a repertoire-size bias correction to TCR pairs. False discovery rates were estimated in a later analysis by permuting HLA or CMV assignments 20 times. In a later analysis, co-occurring TCRs were grouped with DBSCAN, and TCRdist sequence similarity was added when clustering was performed within HLA-allele-positive subsets. Repertoires with fewer than 30,000 or more than 120,000 public chains were left out of co-occurrence clustering, as were about 5 repertoires with anomalous nucleotide sharing. TCRdb re-hosts the immuneACCESS table, in-frame sequences only. Its copies lack some clones; in the studies checked, an unresolved V gene accounts for under half of them, and the cause for the rest is not known. The V and J calls and clone size come from that table; D and trimming were worked out from the DNA. This sample has 99,000 or so clones in its table, and 76% of those were observed once. The ten most abundant clones make up about 5% of the sample.

Overall study results and their limits: In an earlier analysis of 500 to 650 of the donors, most TCR beta V segments appeared in productive rearrangements about 90% or about 30% of the time, broadly matching IMGT annotations. A total of fewer than 200 TCR beta chains were listed by the study as associated with cytomegalovirus. In a later analysis, more than 15,000 TCR beta sequences were associated with specific HLA alleles at a false discovery rate of 0.05. A later genetic analysis associated a missense DCLRE1C variant with V-gene and J-gene trimming of TCR beta chains, and an independent cohort replicated the association. In a later analysis, several top co-occurrence clusters were reported to appear linked to parvovirus B19, influenza, CMV and Epstein-Barr virus. Because the 87-base-pair reads could not distinguish some IMGT-functional V segments, including TRBV6-2 and TRBV6-3, those segments were excluded. According to a later analysis, TCR association rates differed among HLA loci, with DRB1 alleles showing the most associated TCRs and HLA-C alleles showing the fewest. Linkage disequilibrium might explain the correlated functional status among segregating V segments, but an unknown experimental factor could not be excluded. Because counts were too low, seventeen rarely observed V segments, including chromosome 9 orphons, were left out of the earlier analysis of some 600 of the donors. In a later analysis, HLA-associated TCR beta chains showed more clonal expansion and lower generation probabilities than non-associated chains that were equally common. In a later analysis, most CMV-associated TCR beta chains were found to appear HLA-restricted, with HLA associations seemingly driven largely by CMV exposure. According to a later genetic analysis, donors in an Asian-associated ancestry cluster had fewer N-insertions in productive TCRs than the roughly 660-donor mean. Three of the identified cytomegalovirus-associated TCR beta chains were confirmed in vitro to be specific for cytomegalovirus antigens. A cluster of highly shared sequence variants was judged likely to represent a technical artifact of the sequencing pipeline. The presence/absence analyses assumed that sequencing depth was roughly uniform across donors, and that assumption may not be true. Strong co-occurrence of HLA alleles, especially DR and DQ, made assigning TCR associations to individual alleles difficult. Only TCR beta chains were sequenced in this cohort, and the absence of alpha or paired-chain data limited detectable features. The classifier was reported to diagnose cytomegalovirus status with high specificity and sensitivity in both the original and validation cohorts. Because HLA typing was unavailable for some donors at each locus, only the typed subset was used in association tests. According to the authors, the approach could potentially be generalized to other disease states and immunological phenotypes. Most TCR sequences were seen in very few donors, while some public TCRs were found in many individuals. A further reported finding was that TCR beta sequences accurately predicted the HLA-A and HLA-B alleles for most subjects in the first cohort. For the cohort, immune exposure information was limited to CMV serostatus.

Inclusive of the bounding cysteine and phenylalanine, the CDR3 is 13 residues long. CDR3 DNA only is kept here, 39 bases in frame from base 1. V loses 3 bases, J loses 4 bases, and the germline ends lie 10 bases apart. The germline V gene specifies SNHLY as CDR1 and FYNNEI as CDR2. This sequence uses TRBV2 and TRBJ2-7; the D segment could be TRBD1, given 5 matching bases. The sample consisted of PBMCs. The TCR comes from a woman aged 18-30 years in good health and CMV-seropositive. The DNA reads as follows: TGTGCCAGCAGTGACAGGGTGGGGTACGAGCAGTACTTC. Its protein is CASSDRVGYEQYF.